One sample yielded the 2 T cell receptor beta chains listed below, sequenced in a study of T cells in Graves' hyperthyroidism and ophthalmopathy. TCR beta CDR3 regions were amplified from RNA transcripts. Using the HTBI primer set, a first-round RT-PCR was run on the TCR CDR3. TCRdb itself ran the multiplex PCR reads through MiXCR, one entry per CDR3 protein. The sample shows around 600,000 distinct CDR3 sequences, approximately 15% of them seen only once. The sequenced material came from blood. The receptors were gathered from a woman in her forties or fifties with Graves' ophthalmopathy.

The table lists this clonotype with many counts. The chain joins TRBV27 to TRBJ2-3; the match to TRBD1 covers 9 bases. The CDR3 consists of 15 residues. The V and J ends lost 2 bases and 8 bases, in that order; junction bases with no gene match: 8. CDR1 MNHEY and CDR2 SMNVEV come from the germline V gene (reference sequence). CDR3 in amino acids: CASSLRQGGTGTQYF. In DNA, the CDR3 is TGTGCCAGCAGTTTAAGACAGGGGGGAACGGGTACGCAGTATTTT.

This clonotype was seen at least ten times. The J gene is TRBJ2-3, the V gene TRBV7-9, with a possible D match to TRBD2 (5 bases). This CDR3 contains 16 residues. CDR1 and CDR2 (germline): SEHNR, FQNEAQ (reference sequence). V lost 0 bases and J lost 4, with 14 bases in between. CDR3 protein: CASSLAGSGSADTQYF. The DNA for the CDR3 is TGTGCCAGCAGCTTAGCGGGGAGCGGCTCCGCAGATACGCAGTATTTT.